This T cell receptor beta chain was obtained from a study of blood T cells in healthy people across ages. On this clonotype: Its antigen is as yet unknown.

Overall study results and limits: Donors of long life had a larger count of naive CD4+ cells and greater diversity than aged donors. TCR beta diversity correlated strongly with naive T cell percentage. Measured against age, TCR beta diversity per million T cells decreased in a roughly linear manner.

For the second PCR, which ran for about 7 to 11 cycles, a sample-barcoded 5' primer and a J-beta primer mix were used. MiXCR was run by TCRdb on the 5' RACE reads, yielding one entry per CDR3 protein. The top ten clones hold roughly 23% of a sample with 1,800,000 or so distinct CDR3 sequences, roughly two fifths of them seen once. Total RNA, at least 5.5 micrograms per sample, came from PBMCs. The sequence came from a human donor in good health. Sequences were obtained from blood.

The CDR3 loop is CASSFGLLDSEQFF. CDR3 nucleotide sequence: TGTGCCAGCAGCTTCGGACTACTGGACAGTGAGCAGTTCTTC. V is TRBV9 and J is TRBJ2-1, with D possibly being TRBD1 or TRBD2 (6 bases each). Germline CDR1 is SGDLS and CDR2 is YYNGEE. With 4 bases removed from V and 9 bases from J, the gap between germline ends came to 17 bases. The CDR3 length is 14 residues.